The present TCR beta chain was sequenced within a study of blood T cell repertoires in COVID-19. There are a few counts of this clone. The authors' processing: Counts of nucleated cells, estimated from reference gene primer amplification, were obtained. Generated by immunoSEQ multiplex PCR, the TCRdb table keeps only in-frame clones and is missing some. V and J calls plus clone size are reproduced from that table; the DNA served to infer D and trimming. This table has about 400,000 clones, roughly 90% appearing once. Trimming shortened V by 0 bases and J by 7 bases, and 7 bases separated the two germline ends. This CDR3 comprises 13 residues. Germline-derived CDR1 and CDR2 are MGHRA and YSYEKL.

Sequenced input: peripheral blood. The sequence was collected from a woman aged 25-40 years with active or convalescent COVID-19. The chain is built from TRBV4-1 and TRBJ1-5; D is unresolved. The CDR3 protein is CASSQDPRQPQHF. The CDR3 DNA sequence: TGCGCCAGCAGCCAAGATCCGAGACAGCCCCAGCATTTT.